Below are 27 T cell receptor beta chains sequenced from a single sample in a study of STAT5B mutations in CD4+ large granular lymphocyte leukemia. Sequenced by immunoSEQ multiplex PCR; TCRdb stores in-frame clones only, minus some. The sample holds about 40,000 clones, about four fifths seen once. Material for sequencing was CD4+ T cells from blood buffy coats. Receptor source: a human donor in good health.

The rearrangement uses TRBV5-4 and TRBJ2-5, with D possibly being TRBD2 (7 bases). The CDR3 is 15 residues long. Trimming stripped 4 bases from V and 4 bases from J, with 17 bases between. CDR1 SGHNT and CDR2 YYREEE come from the germline V gene (reference sequence). As DNA, the CDR3 is TGTGCCAGCAGCCTAGGGGGGGTAGATGCAGAGACCCAGTACTTC. Protein: CASSLGGVDAETQYF.

CDR3 sequence reads: CASSEQGMGNQPQHF. CDR3 nucleotides: TGTGCCAGCAGCGAACAGGGGATGGGCAATCAGCCCCAGCATTTT. The J gene is TRBJ1-5, the V gene TRBV2, with 7 bases identical to TRBD1. The germline gives CDR1 SNHLY, CDR2 FYNNEI. This CDR3 has 15 residues. Trimming took 6 bases from V and 2 from J; bases not matched to a gene: 7.

The chain's CDR3 is CASSQGETGELFF. The CDR3 DNA reads as TGTGCCAGCAGCCAGGGAGAAACCGGGGAGCTGTTTTTT. This chain connects TRBV4-2 to TRBJ2-2; D perhaps matches TRBD2 (5 bases). This CDR3 comprises 13 residues. Germline V lookup: CDR1 LGHNA, CDR2 YNFKEQ. The V gene lost 3 bases and the J gene lost 5 bases, with 7 bases spanning the gap.

The count of this clone is one. The chain has TRBV29-1 and TRBJ2-4; D gene uncertain. Germline-derived CDR1 and CDR2 are SQVTM and ANQGSEA. The CDR3 sequence is 13 residues long. V lost 1 base and J lost 0, with 4 bases in between. This chain's CDR3 is CSVEVLAKNIQYF. CDR3 coding DNA: TGCAGCGTTGAAGTACTAGCCAAAAACATTCAGTACTTC.

The V gene is TRBV28, the J gene TRBJ2-7; 10 positions agree with TRBD2. The CDR3 totals 17 residues. The germline V gene encodes CDR1 MDHEN and CDR2 SYDVKM. V lost 4 bases, J lost 4 bases, and 13 bases stayed unmatched. The DNA for the CDR3 is TGTGCCAGCAGTTCCTCTCAACTAGCGGGGAGAGCGTACGAGCAGTACTTC. Its protein product is CASSSSQLAGRAYEQYF.

V gene TRBV11-3 combines with J gene TRBJ1-1; 8 nucleotides agree with TRBD1. The CDR3 has 14 amino acids. V was pared by 8 bases and J by 0 bases, with 5 bases of the junction left unmatched. Looked up from germline, CDR1 is SGHNT and CDR2 is YENEEA. The CDR3 sequence: CASGPGGMNTEAFF. The CDR3 coding sequence is TGTGCCAGCGGACCAGGGGGCATGAACACTGAAGCTTTCTTT.

The gene calls are TRBV6-5 and TRBJ1-6, with a tentative D call TRBD1 (5 bases). The ends were cut back, 5 bases at V and 5 bases at J, with 13 bases in the middle. CDR3 length: 15 amino acids. CDR1 and CDR2 from the germline V gene are MNHEY and SVGAGI. CDR3 sequence (DNA): TGTGCCAGCAGTCCTGAACAGGAAGATAATTCACCCCTCCACTTT. Translating it yields CASSPEQEDNSPLHF.

The chain carries TRBV7-3 and TRBJ1-2; a possible D gene is TRBD1 (6 bases). V gave up 3 bases and J gave up 8 bases, with 13 bases separating them. Germline V gene data show CDR1 as SGHTA and CDR2 as FQGTGA. The CDR3 has 13 amino acids. The CDR3 is CASSFQGSTGYTF. Written as DNA, the CDR3 is TGTGCCAGCAGCTTTCAGGGGAGTACGGGCTACACCTTC.

This chain uses TRBV7-2 with TRBJ2-5, with TRBD1 matching over 7 bases. The end of the DNA is better explained by TRBJ2-7, so the J call may be wrong. CDR3 length: 14 amino acids. Germline assignment: CDR1 SGHTA and CDR2 FQGNSA. This CDR3 is CASSPTGANYEQYF. The CDR3 bases are TGTGCCAGCAGCCCAACAGGGGCCAACTACGAGCAGTACTTC.

J is TRBJ1-1 and V is TRBV10-3; D not certain. The germline gives CDR1 ENHRY, CDR2 SYGVKD. The V and J ends lost 3 bases and 1 base respectively, with 15 bases between them. The length of the CDR3 is 16 residues. Here the CDR3 reads CAISDSNTFTNTEAFF. The CDR3 bases are TGTGCCATCAGTGACAGTAATACGTTTACGAACACTGAAGCTTTCTTT.

V is TRBV19 and J is TRBJ2-5; TRBD2 agrees at 7 bases. Germline V CDR1 and CDR2: LNHDA, SQIVND (reference sequence). The V gene end was trimmed by 3 bases and the J gene end by 0 bases; junction bases not matched to a gene: 10. The CDR3 runs to 17 residues. The CDR3 loop reads CASSMGGTGLDQETQYF. The CDR3 DNA reads TGTGCCAGTAGTATGGGAGGGACTGGACTAGACCAAGAGACCCAGTACTTC.

V gene TRBV11-3 combines with J gene TRBJ2-1; D not certain. Trimming cost V 3 bases and J 7 bases, with 16 bases left between them. The germline V gene has CDR1 SGHNT and CDR2 YENEEA. This CDR3 is 15 amino acids long. The CDR3 protein is CASSFETTFRNEQFF. DNA of the CDR3: TGTGCCAGCAGCTTCGAGACCACCTTCCGGAATGAGCAGTTCTTC.

The chain has TRBV29-1 and TRBJ1-1; 7 bases align to TRBD1. V lost 4 bases, J lost 3 bases, and 5 bases stayed unmatched. Germline assignment: CDR1 SQVTM and CDR2 ANQGSEA. This CDR3 is built from 13 residues. CDR3 nucleotides: TGCAGCGTTGGGACGCAGGGGGACACTGAAGCTTTCTTT. Translated, it gives CSVGTQGDTEAFF.

In this sample, this clone turned up once. The chain joins TRBV19 to TRBJ1-6; D is possibly TRBD1 (6 bases). Germline values: CDR1 LNHDA, CDR2 SQIVND (reference sequence). V lost 6 bases and J lost 9, with 15 bases in between. The CDR3 is 14 amino acids. CDR3 DNA sequence: TGTGCCAGTAGGGGGGGCAGGGGTGCTTCACCCCTCCACTTT. Protein sequence: CASRGGRGASPLHF.

V usage is TRBV6-1 and J usage is TRBJ2-1; unclear D gene. V dropped 1 base and J dropped 6 bases, with 13 bases sitting between them. Germline lookup yields CDR1 MNHNS and CDR2 SASEGT. The CDR3 contains 15 residues. CDR3 residues: CASSEVGQARNEQFF. CDR3 coding DNA: TGTGCCAGCAGTGAAGTCGGTCAGGCCCGCAATGAGCAGTTCTTC.

The V and J genes are TRBV11-2 and TRBJ1-2; no clear D. The germline gives CDR1 SGHAT, CDR2 FQNNGV. The CDR3 runs to 12 residues. The V end was cut by 6 bases, the J end by 9 bases, with 14 bases between. The DNA for the CDR3 is TGTGCCAGCAGACTAACAATGACGAGCTACACCTTC. Translating it yields CASRLTMTSYTF.

This chain joins TRBV11-3 and TRBJ2-7; TRBD1 matches 11 bases. This CDR3 is 15 amino acids long. The germline CDR1 and CDR2 sequences are SGHNT and YENEEA. Germline trimming cut 6 bases from V and 5 bases from J; bases unmatched to any gene: 9. The CDR3 DNA follows: TGTGCCAGCAGAAGTGGACAGGGGGCAGGAAACGAGCAGTACTTC. It encodes CASRSGQGAGNEQYF.

The chain combines TRBV10-3 with TRBJ2-7; 13 nucleotides align to TRBD2. The ends lost 11 bases at V and 3 bases at J; junction bases unmatched: 10. Per the germline V gene, CDR1 is ENHRY and CDR2 is SYGVKD. The CDR3 runs to 15 residues. The DNA of the CDR3 is TGTGCCGCGAGCGCCGGACTAGCGGGAGTCTACGAGCAGTACTTC. Translating it yields CAASAGLAGVYEQYF.

This chain uses TRBV18 with TRBJ1-4, with D tentatively TRBD1 (6 bases). The CDR3 sequence is 15 residues long. Trimming shortened V by 0 bases and J by 7 bases, and 12 bases separated the two germline ends. Germline V gene sequence: CDR1 KGHSH, CDR2 LQKENI. For the CDR3, the DNA is TGTGCCAGCTCACCACCACAGGGCTGGGGTGAAAAACTGTTTTTT. As protein: CASSPPQGWGEKLFF.

The V and J genes are TRBV10-3 and TRBJ2-1, with 10 bases that match TRBD2. This CDR3 is built from 16 residues. V lost 6 bases, J lost 5 bases, and 10 bases stayed unmatched. CDR1 is ENHRY and CDR2 is SYGVKD in the germline V gene. CDR3 sequence (DNA): TGTGCCATCAGGCCAGGACTAGCGGATGCGGACAATGAGCAGTTCTTC. Protein product: CAIRPGLADADNEQFF.

This chain links TRBV5-1 with TRBJ2-5; D gene uncertain. Trimming removed 6 bases from V and 4 bases from J, with 19 bases in between. This CDR3 spans 15 amino acids. CDR1 SGHRS and CDR2 YFSETQ come from the germline V gene. CDR3 sequence: CASTQAGPFVETQYF. CDR3 DNA: TGCGCCAGCACCCAAGCAGGCCCTTTTGTAGAGACCCAGTACTTC.

This clone came up once. In DNA form, the CDR3 reads TGTGCCAGCAGCTCTCAGGGGCACTCCTACGAGCAGTACTTC. Encoded protein: CASSSQGHSYEQYF. This rearrangement joins TRBV5-4 to TRBJ2-7; tentatively, D is TRBD1 (6 bases). Per the germline V gene, CDR1 is SGHNT and CDR2 is YYREEE (reference sequence). Trimming removed 3 bases at V and 0 bases at J, with 10 bases between. The CDR3 covers 14 residues. Full variable domain (outside the CDR3, taken from reference TRBV5-4 and TRBJ2-7): ETGVTQSPTHLIKTRGQQVTLRCSSQSGHNTVSWYQQALGQGPQFIFQYYREEENGRGNFPPRFSGLQFPNYSSELNVNALELDDSALYLCASSSQGHSYEQYFGPGTRLTVT.

This clone has only one observation. This rearrangement joins TRBV11-1 to TRBJ2-6; TRBD1 agrees at 9 bases. The CDR3 is 19 amino acids. Trimming at V came to 6 bases and at J to 4 bases, leaving 16 bases not matched to a gene. CDR1 SGHAT and CDR2 FQDESV come from the germline V gene (reference sequence). The DNA of the CDR3 is TGTGCCAGCAGTTCATCCCCGGGACAGGGTGGTGCCGGGGCCAACGTCCTGACTTTC. Encoded protein: CASSSSPGQGGAGANVLTF.

In DNA form, the CDR3 reads TGTGCCAGTAGTACAACGACAGGGGGCGGTTACGAGCAGTACTTC. It is translated as CASSTTTGGGYEQYF. The V gene is TRBV19, the J gene TRBJ2-7, with 10 positions matching TRBD1. Germline V gene sequence: CDR1 LNHDA, CDR2 SQIVND (reference sequence). Trimming at V came to 4 bases and at J to 4 bases, leaving 7 bases not matched to a gene. This CDR3 region has 15 residues.

This chain joins TRBV7-8 and TRBJ2-5; D unclear. Trimming left V 6 bases short and J 5 bases short, with 7 bases between. Germline V CDR1 and CDR2: SGHVS, FQNEAQ. The CDR3 covers 11 residues. CDR3: CASSRRETQYF. CDR3 DNA sequence: TGTGCCAGCAGTCGCCGGGAGACCCAGTACTTC.

In this sample, this clone turned up once. The chain carries TRBV7-2 and TRBJ2-3; 11 positions match TRBD2. The ends lost 4 bases at V and 1 base at J; junction bases unmatched: 4. The CDR3 runs 16 residues. CDR1 SGHTA and CDR2 FQGNSA come from the germline V gene. CDR3 nucleotides: TGTGCCAGCAGCTCGGGACTAGCGGTACGCACAGATACGCAGTATTTT. This gives the protein CASSSGLAVRTDTQYF.

The chain combines TRBV30 with TRBJ1-2; no clear D gene. The V end was cut by 3 bases, the J end by 4 bases, with 9 bases between. This CDR3 is built from 12 residues. Per germline, CDR1 GTSNPN and CDR2 SVGIG (reference sequence). For the CDR3, the DNA is TGTGCCTGGAGGCCGGGCAGCTATGGCTACACCTTC. Residues: CAWRPGSYGYTF.